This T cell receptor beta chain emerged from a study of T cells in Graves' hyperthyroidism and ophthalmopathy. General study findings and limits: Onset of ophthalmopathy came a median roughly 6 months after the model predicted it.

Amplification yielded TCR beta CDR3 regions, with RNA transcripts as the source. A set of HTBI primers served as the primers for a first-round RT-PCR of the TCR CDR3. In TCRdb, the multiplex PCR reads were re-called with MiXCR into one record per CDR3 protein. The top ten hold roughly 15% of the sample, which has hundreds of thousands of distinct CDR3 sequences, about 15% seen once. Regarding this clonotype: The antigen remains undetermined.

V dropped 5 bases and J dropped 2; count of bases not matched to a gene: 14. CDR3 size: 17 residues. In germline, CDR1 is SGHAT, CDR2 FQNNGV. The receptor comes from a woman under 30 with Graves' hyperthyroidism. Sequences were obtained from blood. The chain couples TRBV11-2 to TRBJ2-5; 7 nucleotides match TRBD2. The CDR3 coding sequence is TGTGCCAGCAGCAGCTCCCCATTAGCGGGCGGGCAAGAGACCCAGTACTTC. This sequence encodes CASSSSPLAGGQETQYF.